One and the same sample provided the 23 T cell receptor beta chains below, sequenced in a study of patients and donors after allogeneic stem cell transplantation. Using its own MiXCR run on the RT-PCR reads, TCRdb lists one record per CDR3 protein. In the table there are roughly 200,000 distinct CDR3 sequences, roughly two fifths of which are singletons. Sequenced sample: blood, either unsorted or a sorted T cell fraction (not recorded which). The source of these receptors is a human donor who was either an allogeneic HSCT recipient or a stem cell or donor lymphocyte infusion donor (not recorded which). It is not recorded whose cells these are; they may come from a transplant donor.

V and J are TRBV20-1 and TRBJ2-1; D may be TRBD2 (5 bases). Germline lookup yields CDR1 DFQATT and CDR2 SNEGSKA (reference sequence). Deletions cut 4 bases from V and 5 bases from J, with 15 bases between. The CDR3 contains 14 residues. The chain's CDR3 is CSATTPDGDNEQFF. The CDR3 coding sequence is TGCAGTGCTACCACCCCGGACGGGGACAATGAGCAGTTCTTC.

The rearrangement joins TRBV3-1 to TRBJ2-1; D could derive from TRBD1 or TRBD2 (5 bases each). Germline V gene data show CDR1 as LGHDT and CDR2 as YNNKEL (reference sequence). V was trimmed by 4 bases and J by 2 bases, leaving 12 bases between them. This CDR3 is built from 15 residues. DNA of the CDR3: TGTGCCAGCAGCCCCTGGGACGGTGCCTACAATGAGCAGTTCTTC. This sequence encodes CASSPWDGAYNEQFF.

This chain uses TRBV4-2 with TRBJ2-5, with TRBD2 identical over 8 bases. CDR1 is LGHNA and CDR2 is YNFKEQ in the germline V gene. Trimming at V came to 5 bases and at J to 4 bases, leaving 15 bases not matched to a gene. CDR3 length equals 17 residues. CDR3 sequence (DNA): TGTGCCAGCAGCGCCAATGGGGTCGGGAGGGAGGCAGAGACCCAGTACTTC. Amino acid sequence: CASSANGVGREAETQYF.

The sample holds a few counts of this clonotype. V is TRBV4-2 and J is TRBJ1-5; D uncertain. The V gene lost 1 base and the J gene lost 2 bases, with 15 bases spanning the gap. Germline V lookup: CDR1 LGHNA, CDR2 YNFKEQ. CDR3 length: 17 residues. CDR3 region: CASSQAADTPRNQPQHF. Written as DNA, the CDR3 is TGTGCCAGCAGCCAAGCCGCCGACACTCCCCGCAATCAGCCCCAGCATTTT.

This clonotype was recorded a few times. The V gene is TRBV5-6, the J gene TRBJ1-2; 8 nucleotides match TRBD1. This CDR3 contains 14 residues. V gave up 4 bases and J gave up 3 bases; unmatched junction bases: 5. Germline-derived CDR1 and CDR2 are SGHDT and YYEEEE. CDR3 in DNA: TGTGCCAGCAGCCTGCAGGGGGCTGACTATGGCTACACCTTC. As protein: CASSLQGADYGYTF.

This clonotype was detected only a few times. The chain uses TRBV6-2 or TRBV6-3 and TRBJ1-5; D uncertain. There are 15 residues in the CDR3. The ends were cut back, 2 bases at V and 2 bases at J, with 10 bases in the middle. Germline V gives CDR1 MNHEY, CDR2 SVGEGT. The CDR3: CASSYPPEGNQPQHF. In DNA, the CDR3 is TGTGCCAGCAGTTACCCTCCGGAGGGCAATCAGCCCCAGCATTTT.

This clonotype has a handful of counts. The chain couples TRBV5-1 to TRBJ2-2; 7 bases fit TRBD2. The CDR3 spans 15 residues. The J segment lost 6 bases and the V segment lost 5 bases, leaving 10 bases of the junction unmatched. Germline V gives CDR1 SGHRS, CDR2 YFSETQ. CDR3 in amino acids: CASSWSLAIAGELFF. Written as DNA, the CDR3 is TGCGCCAGCAGTTGGTCACTAGCGATCGCCGGGGAGCTGTTTTTT.

This rearrangement joins TRBV30 to TRBJ2-1; perhaps TRBD2 as D (5 bases). This CDR3 has 15 residues. Germline-derived CDR1 and CDR2 are GTSNPN and SVGIG (reference sequence). Trimming removed 4 bases from V and 4 bases from J, with 17 bases in between. CDR3 coding DNA: TGTGCCTGGAACATCCGACGAGGCGGGTACAATGAGCAGTTCTTC. The encoded protein is CAWNIRRGGYNEQFF.

This clonotype was observed a handful of times. The rearrangement links TRBV7-2 to TRBJ2-1; D not resolved. This CDR3 spans 16 amino acids. Germline V gene data show CDR1 as SGHTA and CDR2 as FQGNSA. The V and J ends lost 5 bases and 0 bases respectively, with 14 bases between them. In DNA form, the CDR3 reads TGTGCCAGCAGCCTCGTTGCCTCCAGCTCCTACAATGAGCAGTTCTTC. Its translation is CASSLVASSSYNEQFF.

This chain connects TRBV20-1 to TRBJ2-2, with TRBD1 matching over 12 bases. The CDR3 loop spans 19 amino acids. With 0 bases clipped from V and 1 base from J, the junction kept 9 bases outside the gene matches. Germline values: CDR1 DFQATT, CDR2 SNEGSKA (reference sequence). CDR3 DNA: TGCAGTGCTAGAGACTTTACCGGGACAGGGGGCCGGAACACCGGGGAGCTGTTTTTT. It encodes CSARDFTGTGGRNTGELFF.

This chain connects TRBV20-1 to TRBJ1-5; perhaps TRBD1 as D (5 bases). The CDR3 consists of 13 residues. Per the germline V gene, CDR1 is DFQATT and CDR2 is SNEGSKA (reference sequence). The V end lost 3 bases, the J end lost 7 bases, and 13 bases lay between the germline ends. Here the CDR3 DNA reads TGCAGTGCTAGTCGGGGGTTTAGCCAGCCCCAGCATTTT. Protein product: CSASRGFSQPQHF.

The chain has TRBV4-3 and TRBJ2-1, with 7 bases identical to TRBD1. This CDR3 has 13 amino acids. Looked up from germline, CDR1 is LGHNA and CDR2 is YSLEER. J was trimmed by 8 bases and V by 4 bases; bases with no gene match: 5. The CDR3 DNA reads as TGCGCCAGCAGCCCCTACACAGGGGATGAGCAGTTCTTC. It codes for CASSPYTGDEQFF.

Concerning this clonotype: Its ends do not fully match the called genes, so a read error is possible. V is TRBV11-2 and J is TRBJ1-5; D gene unclear. The CDR3 length is 13 residues. Germline lookup yields CDR1 SGHAT and CDR2 FQNNGV. CDR3 in DNA: TGTGCCAGCAGCTTAGGGGAAAACCAGCCCCAGCGTTTT. Its translation is CASSLGENQPQRF.

The chain's CDR3 is CASSVGAITRGTEAFF. The DNA for the CDR3 is TGTGCCAGCAGCGTAGGGGCCATAACCAGGGGCACTGAAGCTTTCTTT. The V and J genes are TRBV9 and TRBJ1-1; D possibly corresponds to TRBD1 (6 bases). Germline loops: CDR1 SGDLS, CDR2 YYNGEE. V gave up 0 bases and J gave up 4 bases, with 16 bases separating them. This CDR3 comprises 16 residues.

This clonotype was detected only once. The J gene is TRBJ1-5, the V gene TRBV28; D not resolved. This CDR3 contains 16 residues. Germline loops: CDR1 MDHEN, CDR2 SYDVKM. The germline V and J ends were trimmed by 3 bases and 7 bases, with 19 bases remaining between them. CDR3 region: CASSFFGRSPAQPQHF. CDR3 DNA sequence: TGTGCCAGCAGTTTCTTCGGCAGGTCACCCGCCCAGCCCCAGCATTTT.

This clonotype was picked up a small number of times. V is TRBV12-3 or TRBV12-4 and J is TRBJ2-5; possible D gene TRBD1, 5 bases. V was clipped by 2 bases and J by 4 bases, with 14 bases between them. The CDR3 covers 15 residues. CDR3 amino acids: CASSLIRGRGETQYF. In nucleotides, the CDR3 is TGTGCCAGCAGTTTAATAAGGGGAAGAGGAGAGACCCAGTACTTC.

CDR3 sequence (DNA): TGTGCCAGCAGTTTTGAGGACAGGGCGCATGGCTACACCTTC. Residues: CASSFEDRAHGYTF. The chain recombines TRBV28 with TRBJ1-2; TRBD1 matches at 8 bases. The V gene end was trimmed by 3 bases and the J gene end by 6 bases; junction bases not matched to a gene: 6. Germline loops: CDR1 MDHEN, CDR2 SYDVKM. The CDR3 spans 14 residues.

This clonotype showed up just once. The chain combines TRBV27 with TRBJ1-1; perhaps TRBD1 as D (6 bases). This CDR3 has 13 residues. Germline V gene data show CDR1 as MNHEY and CDR2 as SMNVEV (reference sequence). V lost 4 bases and J 4 bases, leaving 10 bases between the germline ends. The CDR3 here is CASSSGVVTEAFF. The CDR3, as DNA: TGTGCCAGCAGTTCAGGGGTAGTCACTGAAGCTTTCTTT.

The CDR3 nucleotides read TGCAGTGCTAGCGCAGATACGCAGTATTTT. Protein: CSASADTQYF. The chain combines TRBV20-1 with TRBJ2-3, with D unresolved. The CDR3 contains 10 residues. V gave up 3 bases and J gave up 4 bases, with 2 bases separating them. Germline V gene sequence: CDR1 DFQATT, CDR2 SNEGSKA (reference sequence).

This chain links TRBV7-2 with TRBJ1-1; D is undetermined. The ends were cut back, 4 bases at V and 1 base at J, with 16 bases in the middle. Germline lookup yields CDR1 SGHTA and CDR2 FQGNSA. CDR3 length equals 16 residues. CDR3 sequence reads: CASSSPGIGKNTEAFF. In nucleotides, the CDR3 is TGTGCCAGCAGCTCCCCCGGAATAGGGAAGAACACTGAAGCTTTCTTT.

CDR3 in DNA: TGTGCCACCAGTGATGGACAGGGCCGTGAGCAGTTCTTC. As protein: CATSDGQGREQFF. The gene calls are TRBV24-1 and TRBJ2-1; 8 positions agree with TRBD1. This CDR3 comprises 13 residues. The junction had 3 bases not matched to a gene; V was cut back by 3 bases and J by 9 bases. Germline V gene data show CDR1 as KGHDR and CDR2 as SFDVKD.

This clonotype was observed a handful of times. The CDR3 nucleotides are TGTGCCAGCAGGACTGGGACGGTCGTTGATGGCTACACCTTC. This gives the protein CASRTGTVVDGYTF. The genes are TRBV2 and TRBJ1-2; the D gene is possibly TRBD1 (5 bases). The CDR3 is made up of 14 amino acids. Germline V lookup: CDR1 SNHLY, CDR2 FYNNEI. The germline V and J ends were trimmed by 6 bases and 6 bases, with 17 bases remaining between them.

This clonotype was found a few times. The rearrangement links TRBV12-3 or TRBV12-4 to TRBJ1-2; 12 nucleotides match TRBD1. V gave up 6 bases and J gave up 8 bases; unmatched junction bases: 7. The CDR3 runs 14 residues. The CDR3 nucleotides read TGTGCCAGCAGCCCCGGGGACAGGGGGCGAGGCTACACCTTC. As protein: CASSPGDRGRGYTF.